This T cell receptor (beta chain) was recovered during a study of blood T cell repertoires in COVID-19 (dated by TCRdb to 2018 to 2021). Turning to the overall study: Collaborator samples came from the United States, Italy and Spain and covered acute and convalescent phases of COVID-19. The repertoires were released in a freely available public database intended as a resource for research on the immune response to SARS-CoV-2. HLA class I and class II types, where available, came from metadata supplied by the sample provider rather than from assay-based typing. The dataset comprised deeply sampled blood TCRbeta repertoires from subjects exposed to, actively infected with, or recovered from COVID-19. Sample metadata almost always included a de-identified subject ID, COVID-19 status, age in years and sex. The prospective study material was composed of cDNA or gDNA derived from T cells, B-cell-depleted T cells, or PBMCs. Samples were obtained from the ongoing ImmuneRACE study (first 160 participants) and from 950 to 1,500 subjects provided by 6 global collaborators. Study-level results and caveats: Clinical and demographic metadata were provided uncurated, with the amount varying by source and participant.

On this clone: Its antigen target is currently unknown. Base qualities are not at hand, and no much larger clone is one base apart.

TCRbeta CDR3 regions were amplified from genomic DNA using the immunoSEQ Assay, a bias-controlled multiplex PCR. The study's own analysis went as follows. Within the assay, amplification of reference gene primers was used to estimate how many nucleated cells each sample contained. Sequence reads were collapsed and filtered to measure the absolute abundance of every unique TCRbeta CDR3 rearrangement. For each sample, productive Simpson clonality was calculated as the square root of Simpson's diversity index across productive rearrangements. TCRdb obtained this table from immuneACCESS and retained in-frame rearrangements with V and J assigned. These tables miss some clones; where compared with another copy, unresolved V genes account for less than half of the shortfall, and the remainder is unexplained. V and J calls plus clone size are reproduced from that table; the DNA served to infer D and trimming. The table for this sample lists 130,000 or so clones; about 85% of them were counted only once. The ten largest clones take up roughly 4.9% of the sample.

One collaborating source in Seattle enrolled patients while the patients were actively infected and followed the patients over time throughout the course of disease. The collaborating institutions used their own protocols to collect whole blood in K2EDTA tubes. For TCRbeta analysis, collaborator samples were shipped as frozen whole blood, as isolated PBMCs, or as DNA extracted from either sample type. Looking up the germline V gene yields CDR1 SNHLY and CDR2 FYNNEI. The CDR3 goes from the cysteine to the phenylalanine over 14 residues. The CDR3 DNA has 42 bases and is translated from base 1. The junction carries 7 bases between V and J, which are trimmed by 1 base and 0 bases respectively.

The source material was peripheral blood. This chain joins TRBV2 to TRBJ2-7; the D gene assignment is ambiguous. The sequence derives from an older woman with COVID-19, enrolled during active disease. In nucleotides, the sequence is TGTGCCAGCAGTGAAGGCCAGATCTCCTACGAGCAGTACTTC. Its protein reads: CASSEGQISYEQYF.